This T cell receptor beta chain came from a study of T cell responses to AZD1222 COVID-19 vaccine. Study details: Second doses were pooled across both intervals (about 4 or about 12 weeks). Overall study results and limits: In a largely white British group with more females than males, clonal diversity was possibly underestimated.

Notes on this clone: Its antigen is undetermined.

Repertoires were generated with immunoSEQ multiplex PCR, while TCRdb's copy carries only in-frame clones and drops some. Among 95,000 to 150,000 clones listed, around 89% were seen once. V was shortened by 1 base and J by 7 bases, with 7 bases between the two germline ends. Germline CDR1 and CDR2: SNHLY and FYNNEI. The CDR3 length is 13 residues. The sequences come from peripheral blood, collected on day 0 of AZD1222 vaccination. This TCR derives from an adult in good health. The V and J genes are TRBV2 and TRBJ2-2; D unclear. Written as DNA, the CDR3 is TGTGCCAGCAGTGAAGTCCAAAGCGGGGAGCTGTTTTTT. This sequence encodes CASSEVQSGELFF.